These T cell receptor beta chains were read from a single sample in a study of blood T cell repertoires in COVID-19. Sequenced by immunoSEQ multiplex PCR; TCRdb stores in-frame clones only, minus some. Of 45,000 to 50,000 clones in the sample, about 83% were seen once. Sequencing used peripheral blood. Source of these receptors: a man older than 75 in a cohort sampled during active COVID-19. Both conserved end residues are part of each CDR3. A D gene is named only where the DNA matches it firmly. Where a row states a size, it is once, few, many or the class of an expanded clone; other rows omit it.

V gene,J gene,clone size,D gene,CDR3 protein,CDR3 DNA
TRBV5-6,TRBJ2-5,.,TRBD1,CASRSTGTGTETQYF,TGTGCCAGCAGATCGACAGGGACAGGGACAGAGACCCAGTACTTC
TRBV29-1,TRBJ2-3,.,.,CRQTTGITDTQYF,TGCAGACAGACCACAGGGATCACAGATACGCAGTATTTT
TRBV2,TRBJ1-4,.,TRBD1,CASSEARVTRGEKLFF,TGTGCCAGCAGTGAAGCGAGGGTCACCAGGGGGGAAAAACTGTTTTTT
TRBV4-1,TRBJ1-5,.,.,CASSQERTSQPQHF,TGCGCCAGCAGCCAAGAGAGGACAAGCCAGCCCCAGCATTTT
TRBV27,TRBJ2-3,.,.,CASRTYRERTDTQYF,TGTGCCAGCAGAACTTACAGGGAACGCACAGATACGCAGTATTTT
TRBV11-3,TRBJ2-6,.,.,CASSLTASQGANVLTF,TGTGCCAGCAGCTTAACCGCGTCCCAAGGGGCCAACGTCCTGACTTTC
TRBV11-2,TRBJ1-2,few,.,CASSLAQGYGYTF,TGTGCCAGCAGCTTAGCCCAGGGCTATGGCTACACCTTC
TRBV11-2,TRBJ1-4,.,.,CASSLMADYNEKLFF,TGTGCCAGCAGCTTGATGGCGGATTATAATGAAAAACTGTTTTTT
TRBV28,TRBJ2-5,.,TRBD2,CASSFWTSGTFETQYF,TGTGCCAGCAGTTTTTGGACTAGCGGGACTTTCGAGACCCAGTACTTC
TRBV5-1,TRBJ1-5,.,.,CASSLYPGNSNQPQHF,TGCGCCAGCAGCCTCTATCCAGGGAATAGCAATCAGCCCCAGCATTTT
TRBV5-1,TRBJ2-7,.,TRBD1,CASSFSGQGYEQYF,TGCGCCAGCAGCTTTTCCGGACAGGGATACGAGCAGTACTTC
TRBV10-3,TRBJ1-4,.,TRBD1,CAISESLGGGEKLFF,TGTGCCATCAGTGAGTCATTAGGGGGCGGCGAAAAACTGTTTTTT
TRBV30,TRBJ2-7,.,.,CAWSVTGYEQYF,TGTGCCTGGAGTGTAACGGGGTACGAGCAGTACTTC
TRBV9,TRBJ2-7,.,.,CASSGFSFSGAEPYEQYF,TGTGCCAGCAGCGGCTTCTCCTTTAGCGGCGCTGAACCCTACGAGCAGTACTTC
TRBV7-2,TRBJ2-7,.,.,CASSLTSNEQYF,TGTGCCAGCAGCTTAACTTCGAACGAGCAGTACTTC